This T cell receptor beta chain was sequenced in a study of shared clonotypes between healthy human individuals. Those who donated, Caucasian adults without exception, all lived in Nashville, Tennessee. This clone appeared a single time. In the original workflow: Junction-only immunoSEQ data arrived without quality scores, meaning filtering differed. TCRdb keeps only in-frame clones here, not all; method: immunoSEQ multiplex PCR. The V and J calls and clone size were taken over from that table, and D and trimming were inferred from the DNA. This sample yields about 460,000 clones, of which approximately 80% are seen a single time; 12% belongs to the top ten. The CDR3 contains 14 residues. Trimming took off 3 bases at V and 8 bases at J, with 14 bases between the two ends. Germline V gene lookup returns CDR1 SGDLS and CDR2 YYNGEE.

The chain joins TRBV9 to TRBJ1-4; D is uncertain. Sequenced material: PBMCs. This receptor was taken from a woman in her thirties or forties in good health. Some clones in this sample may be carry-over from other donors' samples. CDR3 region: CASSGGRGAEKLFF. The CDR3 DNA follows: TGTGCCAGCAGCGGAGGTCGGGGTGCGGAAAAACTGTTTTTT.